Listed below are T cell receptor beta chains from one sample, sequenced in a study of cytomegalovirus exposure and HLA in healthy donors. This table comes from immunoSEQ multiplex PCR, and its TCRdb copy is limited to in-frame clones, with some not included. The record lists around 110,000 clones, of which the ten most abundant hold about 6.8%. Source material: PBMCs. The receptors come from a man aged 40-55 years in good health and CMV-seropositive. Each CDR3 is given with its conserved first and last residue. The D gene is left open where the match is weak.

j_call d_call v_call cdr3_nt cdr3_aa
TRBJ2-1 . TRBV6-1 TGTGCCAGCAGTGTCTCAACAGGGAGAGGTTACAATGAGCAGTTCTTC CASSVSTGRGYNEQFF
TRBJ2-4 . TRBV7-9 TGTGCCAGCAGTAGTACAGGGGAGGACAAAAACATTCAGTACTTC CASSSTGEDKNIQYF
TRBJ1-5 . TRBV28 TGTGCCAGCAGGGCTTTTGGACAATTTCAGCCCCAGCATTTT CASRAFGQFQPQHF
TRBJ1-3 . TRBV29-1 TGCAGCGTTGGGATTGGGCGCGGGATGTCTGGAAACACCATATATTTT CSVGIGRGMSGNTIYF
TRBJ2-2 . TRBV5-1 TGCGCCAGCAGCTTGGACCCGGGGTCCGGGGAGCTGTTTTTT CASSLDPGSGELFF
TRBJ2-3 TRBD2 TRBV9 TGTGCCAGCAGCGGAGGGACTAGCCGCACAGATACGCAGTATTTT CASSGGTSRTDTQYF
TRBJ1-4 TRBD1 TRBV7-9 TGTGCCAGCAGCGACCCCGACAGGGCACCTAATGAAAAACTGTTTTTT CASSDPDRAPNEKLFF
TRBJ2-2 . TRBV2 TGTGCCAGCGGGGAGCAGGGGGGTACCGGGGAGCTGTTTTTT CASGEQGGTGELFF
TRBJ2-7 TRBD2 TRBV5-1 TGCGCCAGCAGCCCAACCGGGACTAGCGGGTACGAGCAGTACTTC CASSPTGTSGYEQYF
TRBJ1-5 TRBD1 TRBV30 TGTGCCTGGAGCTCCCTATTTGGGACAGGGGGAGAGCAGCCCCAGCATTTT CAWSSLFGTGGEQPQHF
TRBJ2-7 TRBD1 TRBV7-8 TGTGCCAGCGGGAACAGGGGTGACTACGAGCAGTACTTC CASGNRGDYEQYF